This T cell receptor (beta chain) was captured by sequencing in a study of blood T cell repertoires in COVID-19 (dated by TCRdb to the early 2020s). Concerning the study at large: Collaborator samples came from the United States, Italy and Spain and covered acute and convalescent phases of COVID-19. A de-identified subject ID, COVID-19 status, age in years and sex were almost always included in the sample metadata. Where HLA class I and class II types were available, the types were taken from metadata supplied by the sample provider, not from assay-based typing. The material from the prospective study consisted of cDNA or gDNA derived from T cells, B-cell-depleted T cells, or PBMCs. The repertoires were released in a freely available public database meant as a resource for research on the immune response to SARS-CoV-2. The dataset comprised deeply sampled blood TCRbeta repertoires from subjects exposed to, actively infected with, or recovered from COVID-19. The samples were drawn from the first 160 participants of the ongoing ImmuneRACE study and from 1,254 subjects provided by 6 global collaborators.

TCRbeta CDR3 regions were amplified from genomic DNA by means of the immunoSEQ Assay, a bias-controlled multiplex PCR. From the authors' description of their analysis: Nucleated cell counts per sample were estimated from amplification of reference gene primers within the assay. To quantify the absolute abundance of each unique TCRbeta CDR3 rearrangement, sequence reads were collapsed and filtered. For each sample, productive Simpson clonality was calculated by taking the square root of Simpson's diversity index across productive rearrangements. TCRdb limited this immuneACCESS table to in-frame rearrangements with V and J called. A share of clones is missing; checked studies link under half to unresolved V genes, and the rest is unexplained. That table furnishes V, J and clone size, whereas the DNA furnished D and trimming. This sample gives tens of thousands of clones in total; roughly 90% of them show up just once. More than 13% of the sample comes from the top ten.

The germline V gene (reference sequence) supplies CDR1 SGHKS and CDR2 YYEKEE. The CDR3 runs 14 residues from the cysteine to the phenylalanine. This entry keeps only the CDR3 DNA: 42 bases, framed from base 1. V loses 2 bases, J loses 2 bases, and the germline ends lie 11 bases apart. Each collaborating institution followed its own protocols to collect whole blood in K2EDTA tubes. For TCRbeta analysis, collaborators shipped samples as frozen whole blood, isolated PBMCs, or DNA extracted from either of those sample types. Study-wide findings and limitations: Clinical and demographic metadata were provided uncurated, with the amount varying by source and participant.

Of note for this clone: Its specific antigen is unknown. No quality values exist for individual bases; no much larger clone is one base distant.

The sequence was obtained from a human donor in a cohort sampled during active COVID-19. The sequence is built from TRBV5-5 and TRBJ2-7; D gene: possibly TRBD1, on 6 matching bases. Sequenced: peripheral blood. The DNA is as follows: TGTGCCAGCAGCTTCCTGGGGGCAGCCTACGAGCAGTACTTC. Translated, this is CASSFLGAAYEQYF.